The 25 T cell receptor beta chains listed next were all sequenced from one sample in a study of PD-L1 blockade in urothelial cancer. Sequencing was performed with immunoSEQ multiplex PCR; in TCRdb, only in-frame clones are kept and a portion is missing. The sample lists roughly 100,000 clones, less than 85% occurring once. Time point indicated: peripheral blood 6 weeks after treatment start. The sample consisted of PBMCs, taken around atezolizumab (anti-PD-L1) treatment. The source of these receptors is a man between 65 and 85 years old with urothelial cancer.

The V call is TRBV27, the J call TRBJ1-1, with 7 bases matching TRBD1. The germline V gene encodes CDR1 MNHEY and CDR2 SMNVEV (reference sequence). V lost 5 bases, J lost 4 bases, and 7 bases stayed unmatched. There are 14 residues in the CDR3. CDR3 region: CASSKGAEGTEAFF. The CDR3 region has the DNA TGTGCCAGCAGTAAGGGGGCGGAGGGCACTGAAGCTTTCTTT.

The rearrangement links TRBV19 to TRBJ1-3; D perhaps matches TRBD1 (5 bases). There are 18 residues in the CDR3. Germline loops: CDR1 LNHDA, CDR2 SQIVND (reference sequence). V lost 7 bases and J lost 2, with 24 bases in between. CDR3 amino acids: CASTSMGRVLFAGNTIYF. In DNA, the CDR3 is TGTGCCAGTACCAGCATGGGCAGGGTACTCTTCGCTGGAAACACCATATATTTT.

The chain uses TRBV11-2 and TRBJ2-3, with no clear D. With 5 bases removed from V and 0 bases from J, the gap between germline ends came to 3 bases. Germline V gene sequence: CDR1 SGHAT, CDR2 FQNNGV. The CDR3 runs 12 residues. CDR3 sequence (DNA): TGTGCCAGCAGCCGTAGCACAGATACGCAGTATTTT. Protein sequence: CASSRSTDTQYF.

The chain uses TRBV7-8 and TRBJ1-3; 8 bases agree with TRBD1. The CDR3 runs to 14 residues. Germline CDR1 reads SGHVS; CDR2 reads FQNEAQ. Losses at the gene ends were 3 bases for V and 4 bases for J; bases not matched to a gene: 2. The CDR3 region is CASSFQGAGNTIYF. CDR3 sequence (DNA): TGTGCCAGCAGCTTTCAGGGGGCGGGAAACACCATATATTTT.

The rearrangement uses TRBV7-9 and TRBJ1-2; 8 bases align to TRBD1. V dropped 3 bases and J dropped 6; count of bases not matched to a gene: 3. This CDR3 is 13 amino acids long. CDR1 SEHNR and CDR2 FQNEAQ come from the germline V gene (reference sequence). The CDR3 nucleotides are TGTGCCAGCAGCTTGGACAGGGTAGATGGCTACACCTTC. It is translated as CASSLDRVDGYTF.

This clone was observed a single time. The chain joins TRBV19 to TRBJ2-2, with D unresolved. This CDR3 region has 17 residues. V dropped 5 bases and J dropped 4 bases, with 20 bases sitting between them. Germline CDR1 LNHDA, CDR2 SQIVND (reference sequence). For the CDR3, the DNA is TGTGCCAGTAGTTCCCGACTCGTCCTTGAACTCACCGGGGAGCTGTTTTTT. Translation gives CASSSRLVLELTGELFF. Supplemented by reference TRBV19 and TRBJ2-2, the full variable domain reads DGGITQSPKYLFRKEGQNVTLSCEQNLNHDAMYWYRQDPGQGLRLIYYSQIVNDFQKGDIAEGYSVSREKKESFPLTVTSAQKNPTAFYLCASSSRLVLELTGELFFGEGSRLTVL.

The chain employs TRBV5-4 and TRBJ1-1; D ambiguous. Germline V gives CDR1 SGHNT, CDR2 YYREEE (reference sequence). Deletions cut 8 bases from V and 2 bases from J, with 19 bases between. This CDR3 is 15 amino acids long. CDR3 region: CASLTDFPGNTEAFF. CDR3 DNA: TGTGCCAGTCTAACAGACTTTCCGGGAAACACTGAAGCTTTCTTT. Complete variable domain (other parts from reference TRBV5-4 and TRBJ1-1): ETGVTQSPTHLIKTRGQQVTLRCSSQSGHNTVSWYQQALGQGPQFIFQYYREEENGRGNFPPRFSGLQFPNYSSELNVNALELDDSALYLCASLTDFPGNTEAFFGQGTRLTVV.

This clone occurred a few times. The chain has TRBV30 and TRBJ1-1; D may be TRBD1 (5 bases). V lost 4 bases to trimming and J lost 4 bases, with 19 bases between them. CDR3 size: 15 residues. Germline values: CDR1 GTSNPN, CDR2 SVGIG (reference sequence). CDR3 coding DNA: TGTGCCTGGAACGACTGGGGCCCTAGGGGCACTGAAGCTTTCTTT. Translating gives CAWNDWGPRGTEAFF. Variable domain in full (rest from reference TRBV30 and TRBJ1-1): SQTIHQWPATLVQPVGSPLSLECTVEGTSNPNLYWYRQAAGRGLQLLFYSVGIGQISSEVPQNLSASRPQDRQFILSSKKLLLSDSGFYLCAWNDWGPRGTEAFFGQGTRLTVV.

The rearrangement uses TRBV29-1 and TRBJ1-2; D gene ambiguous. Trimming pared 3 bases from V and 4 bases from J, leaving 9 bases between. CDR1 and CDR2 from the germline V gene are SQVTM and ANQGSEA. The CDR3 has 12 amino acids. This CDR3 reads CSVEQTRYGYTF. CDR3 sequence (DNA): TGCAGCGTTGAGCAGACTCGCTATGGCTACACCTTC.

CDR3 DNA: TGTGCCAGCAGCTGGACAGGGACGAACACTGAAGCTTTCTTT. It yields the protein CASSWTGTNTEAFF. The J gene is TRBJ1-1, the V gene TRBV7-9, with 8 bases fitting TRBD1. The CDR3 runs to 14 residues. Looked up from germline, CDR1 is SEHNR and CDR2 is FQNEAQ (reference sequence). V shed 4 bases and J 1 base; nucleotides not matched to a gene: 2.

This clone has more than one count but fewer than ten. This rearrangement joins TRBV5-1 to TRBJ1-2; perhaps TRBD1 as D (5 bases). Deletions cut 0 bases from V and 2 bases from J, with 8 bases between. CDR3 length: 14 amino acids. The germline gives CDR1 SGHRS, CDR2 YFSETQ. The CDR3 coding sequence is TGCGCCAGCAGCTTGGAAGGGGCCAACTATGGCTACACCTTC. This encodes CASSLEGANYGYTF.

The J gene is TRBJ2-7, the V gene TRBV4-1, with TRBD1 matching over 8 bases. CDR3 length: 16 amino acids. The V gene end was trimmed by 1 base and the J gene end by 4 bases; junction bases not matched to a gene: 9. Germline lookup yields CDR1 MGHRA and CDR2 YSYEKL. The CDR3 loop is CASSQGVSGGEYEQYF. The CDR3 bases are TGCGCCAGCAGCCAAGGAGTGTCAGGGGGCGAATACGAGCAGTACTTC.

This clone is a singleton in its sample. The chain is built from TRBV19 and TRBJ2-7; 10 nucleotides align to TRBD1. With 1 base clipped from V and 4 bases from J, the junction kept 4 bases outside the gene matches. This CDR3 region has 15 residues. Per germline, CDR1 LNHDA and CDR2 SQIVND (reference sequence). CDR3 DNA sequence: TGTGCCAGTAGTATAGTAATGGGACAGGGGTACGAGCAGTACTTC. As protein: CASSIVMGQGYEQYF.

The chain is built from TRBV9 and TRBJ1-1; TRBD1 matches 10 bases. Germline V CDR1 and CDR2: SGDLS, YYNGEE. The CDR3 runs 14 residues. V lost 3 bases, J lost 3 bases, and 2 bases stayed unmatched. The CDR3 coding sequence is TGTGCCAGCAGCGACGGACAGGGGGACACTGAAGCTTTCTTT. Its protein is CASSDGQGDTEAFF.

The CDR3 sequence: CASSPRTGTGEKLFF. DNA for the CDR3: TGTGCCAGCAGCCCCAGGACCGGGACAGGGGAAAAACTGTTTTTT. The gene calls are TRBV14 and TRBJ1-4; 9 bases fit TRBD1. The CDR3 is 15 amino acids. CDR1 SGHDN and CDR2 FVKESK come from the germline V gene. V shed 4 bases and J 8 bases; nucleotides not matched to a gene: 8.

J is TRBJ1-1 and V is TRBV5-4; TRBD1 matches 10 bases. V was pared by 4 bases and J by 1 base, with 10 bases of the junction left unmatched. This CDR3 comprises 17 residues. Germline CDR1 is SGHNT and CDR2 is YYREEE (reference sequence). The CDR3 protein is CASSPGQGGLSNTEAFF. CDR3 bases: TGTGCCAGCAGCCCCGGACAGGGGGGGCTATCGAACACTGAAGCTTTCTTT.

The chain couples TRBV1 to TRBJ2-7; TRBD2 is taken as the D call from the table, unchecked against the DNA. TRBV1 is described as a pseudogene. The CDR3 loop spans 13 amino acids. The CDR3: CTSSQDEGYEQYF. Here the CDR3 DNA reads TGCACCAGCAGCCAAGATGAGGGTTACGAGCAGTACTTC.

The chain has TRBV6-5 and TRBJ2-2, with D perhaps TRBD1 (5 bases). Trimming removed 2 bases from V and 1 base from J, with 8 bases in between. CDR3 length: 15 residues. Per germline, CDR1 MNHEY and CDR2 SVGAGI. In nucleotides, the CDR3 is TGTGCCAGCAGTTACGGGGCCGGGAACACCGGGGAGCTGTTTTTT. Translating it yields CASSYGAGNTGELFF.

The V call is TRBV6-1, the J call TRBJ2-7, with TRBD1 as a possible D gene (5 bases). The germline CDR1 and CDR2 sequences are MNHNS and SASEGT. This CDR3 has 14 residues. V lost 8 bases to trimming and J lost 4 bases, with 18 bases between them. The CDR3 region has the DNA TGTGCCAGCTCCCAAGGGGCGGTTTATTACGAGCAGTACTTC. Protein product: CASSQGAVYYEQYF.

This clone came up once. V gene TRBV19 combines with J gene TRBJ1-5; possibly TRBD1 for D (5 bases). CDR1 and CDR2 (germline): LNHDA, SQIVND (reference sequence). The CDR3 has 15 amino acids. The germline V and J ends were trimmed by 5 bases and 6 bases, with 17 bases remaining between them. CDR3 sequence: CASSSEAQGSQPQHF. The CDR3, as DNA: TGTGCCAGTAGTTCTGAGGCGCAGGGCTCTCAGCCCCAGCATTTT.

The J gene is TRBJ2-1, the V gene TRBV11-3; TRBD2 agrees at 8 bases. V trimming: 5 bases; J trimming: 5 bases; junction bases outside the gene matches: 8. The CDR3 is made up of 15 amino acids. Germline loops: CDR1 SGHNT, CDR2 YENEEA. CDR3: CASSVMGGRHNEQFF. The CDR3 coding sequence is TGTGCCAGCAGCGTTATGGGCGGGAGGCACAATGAGCAGTTCTTC.

This chain links TRBV5-1 with TRBJ1-3; 8 bases align to TRBD1. Unmatched junction bases numbered 8, after V lost 0 bases and J lost 0 bases. CDR3 size: 18 residues. CDR1 is SGHRS and CDR2 is YFSETQ in the germline V gene. This chain's CDR3 is CASSLVGGQGLSGNTIYF. CDR3 DNA sequence: TGCGCCAGCAGCTTGGTGGGAGGACAGGGCCTCTCTGGAAACACCATATATTTT.

The rearrangement uses TRBV5-5 and TRBJ2-7; a possible D gene is TRBD2 (6 bases). V was trimmed by 1 base and J by 7 bases, leaving 18 bases between them. The CDR3 contains 15 residues. Germline CDR1 reads SGHKS; CDR2 reads YYEKEE (reference sequence). The CDR3 bases are TGTGCCAGCAGCTTGAGACTAGGAACCCTGGGGGAGCAGTACTTC. Translating it yields CASSLRLGTLGEQYF.

CDR3 sequence (DNA): TGTGCCAGCAGCTTACGAGGCAGCCTAGCGGAGACCCAGTACTTC. Protein product: CASSLRGSLAETQYF. The gene calls are TRBV7-9 and TRBJ2-5; the D gene is possibly TRBD2 (6 bases). The germline V gene encodes CDR1 SEHNR and CDR2 FQNEAQ (reference sequence). The CDR3 has 15 amino acids. Trimming removed 2 bases from V and 5 bases from J, with 15 bases in between.

V gene TRBV25-1 combines with J gene TRBJ2-3, with 7 bases fitting TRBD2. From germline, CDR1 is MGHDK and CDR2 SYGVNS. After removal of 4 bases from V and 6 bases from J, the junction contained 10 bases not matched to a gene. This CDR3 is 15 amino acids long. CDR3 nucleotide sequence: TGTGCCAGCAGTGCCCGGGGCGGGAGAAGGGATACGCAGTATTTT. Translating it yields CASSARGGRRDTQYF.